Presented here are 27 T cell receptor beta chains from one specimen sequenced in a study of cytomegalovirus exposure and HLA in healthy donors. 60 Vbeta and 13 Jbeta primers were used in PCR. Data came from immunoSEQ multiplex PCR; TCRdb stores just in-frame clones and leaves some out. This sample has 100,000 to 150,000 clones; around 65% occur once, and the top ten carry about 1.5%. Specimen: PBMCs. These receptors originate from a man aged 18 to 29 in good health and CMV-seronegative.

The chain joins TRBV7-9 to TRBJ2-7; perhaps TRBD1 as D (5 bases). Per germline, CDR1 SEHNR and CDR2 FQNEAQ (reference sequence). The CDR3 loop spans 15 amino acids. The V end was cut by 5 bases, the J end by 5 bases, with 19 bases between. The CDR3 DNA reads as TGTGCCAGCAGCCCCCAGGGATCTATATCCCACGAGCAGTACTTC. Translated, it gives CASSPQGSISHEQYF.

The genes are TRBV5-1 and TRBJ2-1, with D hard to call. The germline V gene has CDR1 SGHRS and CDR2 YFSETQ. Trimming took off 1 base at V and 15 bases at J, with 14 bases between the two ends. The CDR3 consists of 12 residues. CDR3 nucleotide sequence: TGCGCCAGCAGCTTGTCCGACACCTTCTGGTTCTTC. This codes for CASSLSDTFWFF.

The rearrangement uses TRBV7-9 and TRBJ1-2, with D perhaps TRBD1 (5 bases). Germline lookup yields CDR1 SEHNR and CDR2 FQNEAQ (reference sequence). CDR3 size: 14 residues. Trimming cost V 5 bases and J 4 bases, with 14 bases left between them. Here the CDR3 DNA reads TGTGCCAGCAGCCCCCCGACAGAACTCTATGGCTACACCTTC. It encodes CASSPPTELYGYTF.

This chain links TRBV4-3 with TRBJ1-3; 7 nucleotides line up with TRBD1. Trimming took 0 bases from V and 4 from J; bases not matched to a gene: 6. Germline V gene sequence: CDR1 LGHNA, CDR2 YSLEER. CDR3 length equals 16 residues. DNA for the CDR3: TGCGCCAGCAGCCAAGACCCGACAGGGTGGGGAAACACCATATATTTT. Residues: CASSQDPTGWGNTIYF.

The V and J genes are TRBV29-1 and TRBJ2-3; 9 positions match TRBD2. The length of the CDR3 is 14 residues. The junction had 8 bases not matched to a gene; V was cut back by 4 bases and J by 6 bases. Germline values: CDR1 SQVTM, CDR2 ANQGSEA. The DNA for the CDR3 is TGCAGCGTTGCGGGCGGGAGGGCCTATGATACGCAGTATTTT. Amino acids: CSVAGGRAYDTQYF.

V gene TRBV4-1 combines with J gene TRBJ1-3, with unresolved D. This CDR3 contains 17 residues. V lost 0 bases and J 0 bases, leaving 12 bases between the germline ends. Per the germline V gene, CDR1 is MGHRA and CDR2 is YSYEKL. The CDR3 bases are TGCGCCAGCAGCCAAGATGGGCATGTGAGCTCTGGAAACACCATATATTTT. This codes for CASSQDGHVSSGNTIYF.

DNA for the CDR3: TGTGCCAGCAGCCACCAGGGCAACACTGAAGCTTTCTTT. Encoded protein: CASSHQGNTEAFF. This rearrangement joins TRBV5-6 to TRBJ1-1, with TRBD1 as a possible D gene (5 bases). This CDR3 spans 13 amino acids. The ends were cut back, 4 bases at V and 2 bases at J, with 9 bases in the middle. Germline V gene lookup returns CDR1 SGHDT and CDR2 YYEEEE.

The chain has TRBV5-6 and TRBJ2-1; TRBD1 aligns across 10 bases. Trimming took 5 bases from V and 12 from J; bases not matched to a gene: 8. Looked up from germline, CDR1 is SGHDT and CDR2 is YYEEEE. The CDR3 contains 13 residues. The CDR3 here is CASRPPDRGGQFF. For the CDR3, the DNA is TGTGCCAGCAGACCGCCGGACAGGGGGGGGCAGTTCTTC. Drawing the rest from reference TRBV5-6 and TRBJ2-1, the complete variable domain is DAGVTQSPTHLIKTRGQQVTLRCSPKSGHDTVSWYQQALGQGPQFIFQYYEEEERQRGNFPDRFSGHQFPNYSSELNVNALLLGDSALYLCASRPPDRGGQFFGPGTRLTVL.

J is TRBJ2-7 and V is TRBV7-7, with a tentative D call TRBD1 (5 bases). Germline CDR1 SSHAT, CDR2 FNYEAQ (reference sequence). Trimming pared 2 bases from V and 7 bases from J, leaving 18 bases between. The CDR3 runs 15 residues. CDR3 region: CASSLSPGAPEEQYF. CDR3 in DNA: TGTGCCAGCAGCTTAAGTCCTGGGGCCCCGGAGGAGCAGTACTTC. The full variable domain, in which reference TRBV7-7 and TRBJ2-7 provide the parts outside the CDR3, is GAGVSQSPRYKVTKRGQDVTLRCDPISSHATLYWYQQALGQGPEFLTYFNYEAQPDKSGLPSDRFSAERPEGSISTLTIQRTEQRDSAMYRCASSLSPGAPEEQYFGPGTRLTVT.

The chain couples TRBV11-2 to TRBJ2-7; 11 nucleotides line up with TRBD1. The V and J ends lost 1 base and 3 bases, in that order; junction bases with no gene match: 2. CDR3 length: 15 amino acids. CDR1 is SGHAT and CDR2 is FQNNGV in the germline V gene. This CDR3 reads CASSLAGTGGYEQYF. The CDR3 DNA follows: TGTGCCAGCAGCTTAGCCGGGACAGGGGGCTACGAGCAGTACTTC.

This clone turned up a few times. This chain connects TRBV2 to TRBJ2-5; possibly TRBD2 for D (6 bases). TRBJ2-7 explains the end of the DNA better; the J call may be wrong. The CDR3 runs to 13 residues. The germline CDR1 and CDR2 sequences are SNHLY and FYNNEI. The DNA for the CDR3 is TGTGCCAGCAGCCGGGACTTCGCGGCCGAGCAGTACTTC. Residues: CASSRDFAAEQYF.

CDR3 in DNA: TGTGCCAGCATCCCCCGGGGGGGACACCCGGACTATGGCTACACCTTC. It yields the protein CASIPRGGHPDYGYTF. The rearrangement uses TRBV6-6 and TRBJ1-2, with D tentatively TRBD1 (6 bases). This CDR3 region has 16 residues. V lost 7 bases and J lost 3, with 21 bases in between. From germline, CDR1 is MNHNY and CDR2 SVGAGI (reference sequence).

Written as DNA, the CDR3 is TGTGCCAGCAGTGAAACCAGGGCTAATCAGCCCCAGCATTTT. Protein product: CASSETRANQPQHF. This rearrangement joins TRBV2 to TRBJ1-5, with a possible D match to TRBD1 (5 bases). CDR3 length: 14 residues. V was pared by 2 bases and J by 4 bases, with 9 bases between. Looked up from germline, CDR1 is SNHLY and CDR2 is FYNNEI.

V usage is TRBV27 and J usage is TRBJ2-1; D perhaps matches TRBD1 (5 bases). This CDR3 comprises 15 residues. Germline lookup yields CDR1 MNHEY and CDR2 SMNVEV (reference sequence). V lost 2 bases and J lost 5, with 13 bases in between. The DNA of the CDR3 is TGTGCCAGCAGTTTAACGCCGCAGGGAAACAATGAGCAGTTCTTC. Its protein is CASSLTPQGNNEQFF.

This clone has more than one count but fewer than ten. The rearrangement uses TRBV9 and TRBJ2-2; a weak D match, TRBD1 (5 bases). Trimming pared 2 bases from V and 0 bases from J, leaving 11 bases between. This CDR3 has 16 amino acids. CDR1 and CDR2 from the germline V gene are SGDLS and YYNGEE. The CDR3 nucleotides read TGTGCCAGCAGCGTGCTGGCAGGGCCGAACACCGGGGAGCTGTTTTTT. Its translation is CASSVLAGPNTGELFF.

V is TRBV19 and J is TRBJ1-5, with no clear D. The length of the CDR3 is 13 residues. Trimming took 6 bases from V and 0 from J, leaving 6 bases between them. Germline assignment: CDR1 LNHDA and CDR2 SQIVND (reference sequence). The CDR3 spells CASRGLSNQPQHF. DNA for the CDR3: TGTGCCAGTAGGGGCCTTAGCAATCAGCCCCAGCATTTT.

The CDR3 DNA is TGTGCCAGCAGCGTTACCGGGACACCAACCGGGACCCAGTACTTC. Protein sequence: CASSVTGTPTGTQYF. This chain links TRBV9 with TRBJ2-5; D perhaps matches TRBD1 (6 bases). The CDR3 loop spans 15 amino acids. The germline gives CDR1 SGDLS, CDR2 YYNGEE. Trimming removed 2 bases from V and 7 bases from J, with 18 bases in between. Together with reference TRBV9 and TRBJ2-5, the CDR3 gives the full variable domain: DSGVTQTPKHLITATGQRVTLRCSPRSGDLSVYWYQQSLDQGLQFLIQYYNGEERAKGNILERFSAQQFPDLHSELNLSSLELGDSALYFCASSVTGTPTGTQYFGPGTRLLVL.

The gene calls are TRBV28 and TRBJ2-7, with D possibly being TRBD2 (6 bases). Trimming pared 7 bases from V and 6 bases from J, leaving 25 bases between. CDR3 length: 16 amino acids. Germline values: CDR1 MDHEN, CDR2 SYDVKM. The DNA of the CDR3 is TGTGCCAGCACCCCTGGGACGAGACTAGGATCGGGCGAGCAGTACTTC. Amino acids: CASTPGTRLGSGEQYF.

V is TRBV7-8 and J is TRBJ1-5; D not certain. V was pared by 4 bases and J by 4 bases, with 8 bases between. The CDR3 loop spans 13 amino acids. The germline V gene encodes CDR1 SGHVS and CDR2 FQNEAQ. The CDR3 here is CASSSQRNQPQHF. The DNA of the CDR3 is TGTGCCAGCAGCTCACAACGAAATCAGCCCCAGCATTTT.

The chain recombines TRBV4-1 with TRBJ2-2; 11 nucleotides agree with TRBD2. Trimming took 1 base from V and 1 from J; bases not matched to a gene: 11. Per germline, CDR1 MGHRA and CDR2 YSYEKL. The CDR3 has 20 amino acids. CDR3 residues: CASSQGSWPLAGENTGELFF. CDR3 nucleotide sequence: TGCGCCAGCAGCCAAGGGTCCTGGCCACTAGCGGGGGAGAACACCGGGGAGCTGTTTTTT.

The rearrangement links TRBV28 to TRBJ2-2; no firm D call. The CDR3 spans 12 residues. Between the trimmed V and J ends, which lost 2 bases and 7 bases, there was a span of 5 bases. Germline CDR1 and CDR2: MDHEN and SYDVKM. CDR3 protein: CASSLSIGELFF. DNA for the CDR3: TGTGCCAGCAGTTTAAGCATCGGGGAGCTGTTTTTT.

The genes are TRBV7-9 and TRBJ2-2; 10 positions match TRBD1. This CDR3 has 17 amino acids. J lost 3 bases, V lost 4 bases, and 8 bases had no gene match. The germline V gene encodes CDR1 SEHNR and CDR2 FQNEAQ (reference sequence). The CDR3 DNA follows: TGTGCCAGCAGCTCGCCAGCGGGACAGGGGTACACCGGGGAGCTGTTTTTT. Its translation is CASSSPAGQGYTGELFF.

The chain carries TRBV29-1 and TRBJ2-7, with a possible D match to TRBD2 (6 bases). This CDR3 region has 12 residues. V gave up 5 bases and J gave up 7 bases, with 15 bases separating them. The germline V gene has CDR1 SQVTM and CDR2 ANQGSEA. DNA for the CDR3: TGCAGCGTTCCCGGGGCGGGAAGGGAGCAGTACTTC. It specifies CSVPGAGREQYF.

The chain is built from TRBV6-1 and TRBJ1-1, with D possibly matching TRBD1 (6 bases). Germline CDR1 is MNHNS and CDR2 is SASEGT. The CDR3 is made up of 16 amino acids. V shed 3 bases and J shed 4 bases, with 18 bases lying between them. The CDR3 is CASSEGRGMDGTEAFF. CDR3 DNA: TGTGCCAGCAGTGAGGGCAGGGGTATGGATGGCACTGAAGCTTTCTTT.

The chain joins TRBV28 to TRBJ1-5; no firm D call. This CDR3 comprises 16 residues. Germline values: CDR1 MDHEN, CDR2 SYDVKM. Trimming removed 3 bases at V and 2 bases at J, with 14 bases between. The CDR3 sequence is CASSLWVSGGNQPQHF. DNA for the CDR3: TGTGCCAGCAGTTTGTGGGTGTCTGGAGGCAATCAGCCCCAGCATTTT.

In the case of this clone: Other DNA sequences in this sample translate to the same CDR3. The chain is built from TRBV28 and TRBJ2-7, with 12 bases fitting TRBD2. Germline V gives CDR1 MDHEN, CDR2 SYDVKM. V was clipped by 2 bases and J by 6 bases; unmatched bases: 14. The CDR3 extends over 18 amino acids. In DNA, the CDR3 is TGTGCCAGCAGTTTAAGCGGCGCTAGCGGGAGGGCCCTTCTCGAGCAGTACTTC. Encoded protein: CASSLSGASGRALLEQYF. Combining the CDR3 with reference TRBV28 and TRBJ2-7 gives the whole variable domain DVKVTQSSRYLVKRTGEKVFLECVQDMDHENMFWYRQDPGLGLRLIYFSYDVKMKEKGDIPEGYSVSREKKERFSLILESASTNQTSMYLCASSLSGASGRALLEQYFGPGTRLTVT.

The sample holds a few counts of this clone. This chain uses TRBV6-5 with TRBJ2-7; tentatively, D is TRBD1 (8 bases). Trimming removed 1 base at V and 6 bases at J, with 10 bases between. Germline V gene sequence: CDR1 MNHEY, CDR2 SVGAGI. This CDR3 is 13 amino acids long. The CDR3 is CASSYYRGGEQYF. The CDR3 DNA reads TGTGCCAGCAGTTACTACAGGGGGGGCGAGCAGTACTTC.